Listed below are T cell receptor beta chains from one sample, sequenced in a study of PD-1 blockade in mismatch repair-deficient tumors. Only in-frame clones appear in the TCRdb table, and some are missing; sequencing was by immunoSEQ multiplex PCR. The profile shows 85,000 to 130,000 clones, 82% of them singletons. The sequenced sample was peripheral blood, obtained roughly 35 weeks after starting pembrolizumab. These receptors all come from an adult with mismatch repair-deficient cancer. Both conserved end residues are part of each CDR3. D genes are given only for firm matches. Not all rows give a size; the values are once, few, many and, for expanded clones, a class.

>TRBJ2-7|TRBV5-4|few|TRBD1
TGTGCCAGCAGCGCCACCGGGACAGGGTCCTACGAGCAGTACTTC
CASSATGTGSYEQYF
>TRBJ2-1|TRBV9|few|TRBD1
TGTGCCAGCAGCACGCTTGGACAGGTCTTCTACAATGAGCAGTTCTTC
CASSTLGQVFYNEQFF
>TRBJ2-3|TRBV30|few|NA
TGTGCCTGGAGTGATGGTTTGGTAGGGGCAGATACGCAGTATTTT
CAWSDGLVGADTQYF
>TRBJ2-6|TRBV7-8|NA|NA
TGTGCCAGCAGCTTAAGGGGGGGCTCTGGGGCCAACGTCCTGACTTTC
CASSLRGGSGANVLTF
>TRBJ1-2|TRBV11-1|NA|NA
TGTGCCAGCAGCTTAGTGGGTTCCTATGGCTACACCTTC
CASSLVGSYGYTF
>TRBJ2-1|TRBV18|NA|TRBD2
TGTGCCAGCTCACCCATGGTTAGCGGGAGAAGTATAGGTGAGCAGTTCTTC
CASSPMVSGRSIGEQFF
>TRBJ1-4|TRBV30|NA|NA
TGTGCAGCAACAACTAATGAAAAACTGTTTTTT
CAATTNEKLFF
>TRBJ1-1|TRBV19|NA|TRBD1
TGTGCCAGTAAAAAGGGACAGATGAACACTGAAGCTTTCTTT
CASKKGQMNTEAFF
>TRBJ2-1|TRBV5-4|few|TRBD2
TGTGCCAGCAGCTTGACCGGGACTAGTGCCTACAATGAGCAGTTCTTC
CASSLTGTSAYNEQFF
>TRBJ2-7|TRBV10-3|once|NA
TGTGCCATCAGTGAAAAAACCAACTACGAGCAGTACTTC
CAISEKTNYEQYF
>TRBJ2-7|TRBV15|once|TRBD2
TGTGCCACCAGCAGATCAACCGGGACTAGCGAGGAGCAGTACTTC
CATSRSTGTSEEQYF
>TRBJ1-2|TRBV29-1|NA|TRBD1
TGCAGCGTTGTGACAGGGAGGTATGGCTACACCTTC
CSVVTGRYGYTF
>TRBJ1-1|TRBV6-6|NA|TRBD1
TGTGCCAGCAGCTGGACAGGGGCGAACACTGAAGCTTTCTTT
CASSWTGANTEAFF
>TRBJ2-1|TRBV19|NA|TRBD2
TGTGCCAGTAGTATGTCCCTAGCGGGGGCTCTGGGCAATGAGCAGTTCTTC
CASSMSLAGALGNEQFF
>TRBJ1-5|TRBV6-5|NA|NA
TGTGCCAGCAGTCCGGCGGGGCTAGGCAGGCAGCCCCAGCATTTT
CASSPAGLGRQPQHF
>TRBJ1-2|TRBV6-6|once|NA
TGTGCCAGCAGTTACTCGGGCAGGCAAACGGGCTATGGCTACACCTTC
CASSYSGRQTGYGYTF
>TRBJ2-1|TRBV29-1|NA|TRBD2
TGCAGCGTCGGGGGGGGGAGTGAGCAGTTCTTC
CSVGGGSEQFF
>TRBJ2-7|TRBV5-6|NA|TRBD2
TGTGCCAGCACCTCCGGGGCGGGACTAGCGGCCCTGAACTCCTACGAGCAGTACTTC
CASTSGAGLAALNSYEQYF
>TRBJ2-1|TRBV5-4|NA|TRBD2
TGTGCCAGCAGCCCAGGGACTAGCGGGAGTAGATACAATGAGCAGTTCTTC
CASSPGTSGSRYNEQFF
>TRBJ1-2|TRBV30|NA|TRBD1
TGTGCCTGGAGCGAAACCGGGACAGGCTTTTCCTATGGCTACACCTTC
CAWSETGTGFSYGYTF
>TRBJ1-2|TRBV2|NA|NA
TGTGCCAGCAGTGAATCAGGCAGGGCTTATGGCTACACCTTC
CASSESGRAYGYTF
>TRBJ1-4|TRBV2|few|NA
TGTGCCAGCAGTGCCTTGCTGGCAACTAATGAAAAACTGTTTTTT
CASSALLATNEKLFF
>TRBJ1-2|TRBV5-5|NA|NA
TGTGCCAGCAGCTGGAGGTGGGGTTCTGGCTATGGCTACACCTTC
CASSWRWGSGYGYTF
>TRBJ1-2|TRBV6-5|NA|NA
TGTGCCAGCAGTCCGGACTTGTTTGGTAACTATGGCTACACCTTC
CASSPDLFGNYGYTF
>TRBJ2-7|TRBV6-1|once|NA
TGTGCCAGCACTCCAACGCGGGGCTACGAGCAGTACTTC
CASTPTRGYEQYF
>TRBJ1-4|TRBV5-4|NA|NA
TGTGCCAGCAGCTTTCCCAATGAAAAACTGTTTTTT
CASSFPNEKLFF
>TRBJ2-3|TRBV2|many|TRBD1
TGTGCCAGCAGTGAAAGCCTTACAGGGGTTCCAGATACGCAGTATTTT
CASSESLTGVPDTQYF
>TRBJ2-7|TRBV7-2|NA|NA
TGTGCCAGCAGCAGCCGAGGGGCGGGCGCCGGGGAGCAGTACTTC
CASSSRGAGAGEQYF
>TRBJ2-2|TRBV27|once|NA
TGTGCCAGCAGTCCCCTAGGGGGGGTCATCGCCGGGGAGCTGTTTTTT
CASSPLGGVIAGELFF
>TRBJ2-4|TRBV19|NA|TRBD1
TGTGCCAGTTCTCCTTTTCCGGGACAGGGAGTTCGGGACATTCAGTACTTC
CASSPFPGQGVRDIQYF
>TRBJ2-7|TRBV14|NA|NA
TGTGCCAGCAGCCACAAACGTCTACAGGGCCTCGAGCAGTACTTC
CASSHKRLQGLEQYF
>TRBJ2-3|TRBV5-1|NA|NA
TGCGCCAGCAGCTTGGGAGGAACCTTCAGGGGTGGTACAGATACGCAGTATTTT
CASSLGGTFRGGTDTQYF
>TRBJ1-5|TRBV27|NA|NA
TGTGCCAGCAGTTCACGGGACCCTCAAGACCAGCCCCAGCATTTT
CASSSRDPQDQPQHF